These 13 T cell receptor beta chains came from one sample sequenced in a study of blood T cell repertoires in COVID-19. Repertoires were generated with immunoSEQ multiplex PCR, while TCRdb's copy carries only in-frame clones and drops some. The sample lists 100,000 or so clones, around four fifths occurring once. Specimen: peripheral blood. These receptors were obtained from a woman between 65 and 79 years old with acute or convalescent COVID-19.

The chain combines TRBV18 with TRBJ1-5, with TRBD1 as a possible D gene (6 bases). The CDR3 contains 13 residues. V lost 4 bases, J lost 8 bases, and 12 bases lay in between. CDR1 is KGHSH, CDR2 LQKENI, per germline. Written as DNA, the CDR3 is TGTGCCAGCTCACTTACAGGGCCGGAGCCCCAGCATTTT. It is translated as CASSLTGPEPQHF.

The chain uses TRBV11-2 and TRBJ2-3; 9 positions agree with TRBD2. The V gene's germline CDR1 is SGHAT and CDR2 FQNNGV. The ends lost 6 bases at V and 1 base at J; junction bases unmatched: 8. The CDR3 consists of 16 residues. CDR3 amino acids: CASSPIAGARTDTQYF. The CDR3 bases are TGTGCCAGCAGTCCCATAGCGGGGGCTCGCACAGATACGCAGTATTTT.

This rearrangement joins TRBV5-4 to TRBJ2-1; D not certain. This CDR3 spans 13 amino acids. The germline V gene has CDR1 SGHNT and CDR2 YYREEE (reference sequence). Trimming stripped 4 bases from V and 0 bases from J, with 5 bases between. CDR3 amino acids: CASSAYSYNEQFF. CDR3 bases: TGTGCCAGCAGCGCGTACTCCTACAATGAGCAGTTCTTC.

This clone was recorded once. The chain recombines TRBV9 with TRBJ2-2; 14 nucleotides agree with TRBD2. Germline V CDR1 and CDR2: SGDLS, YYNGEE. The trim removed 4 bases at V and 2 bases at J, leaving 13 bases unmatched. This CDR3 is built from 20 residues. The CDR3 sequence: CASSTGRPGLAGGNTGELFF. Here the CDR3 DNA reads TGTGCCAGCAGCACCGGACGGCCAGGACTAGCGGGGGGAAACACCGGGGAGCTGTTTTTT.

This clone was found many times. The chain joins TRBV5-6 to TRBJ2-5, with TRBD1 as a possible D gene (5 bases). The CDR3 has 15 amino acids. Germline V gene sequence: CDR1 SGHDT, CDR2 YYEEEE. Trimming took off 0 bases at V and 4 bases at J, with 13 bases between the two ends. The CDR3 is CASSLEAGLGETQYF. CDR3 nucleotide sequence: TGTGCCAGCAGCTTGGAGGCAGGGCTTGGAGAGACCCAGTACTTC.

The chain recombines TRBV19 with TRBJ1-1, with a tentative D call TRBD1 (5 bases). CDR1 and CDR2 from the germline V gene are LNHDA and SQIVND (reference sequence). Trimming took 5 bases from V and 10 from J, leaving 20 bases between them. The length of the CDR3 is 14 residues. The CDR3 coding sequence is TGTGCCAGTAGTCCTGGCCCGGGACCGGGGGTAGCTTTCTTT. Its protein is CASSPGPGPGVAFF.

As to this clone: A read error may produce the germline difference seen at one junction end. The gene calls are TRBV28 and TRBJ1-5; 7 bases are a match to TRBD1. The V gene's germline CDR1 is MDHEN and CDR2 SYDVKM. This CDR3 contains 19 residues. The CDR3 sequence: CASSSTSDRRGYSNQLQHF. CDR3 DNA sequence: TGTGCCAGCAGCTCTACTTCGGACAGGCGGGGCTATAGCAATCAGCTCCAGCATTTT.

The count of this clone is one. This chain joins TRBV14 and TRBJ2-7; tentative D call: TRBD1 (6 bases). The CDR3 consists of 15 residues. Germline lookup yields CDR1 SGHDN and CDR2 FVKESK. Between the trimmed V and J ends, which lost 4 bases and 1 base, there was a span of 14 bases. The CDR3, as DNA: TGTGCCAGCAGCCTAACCCGGGACACTTCCTACGAGCAGTACTTC. It is translated as CASSLTRDTSYEQYF.

This rearrangement joins TRBV5-8 to TRBJ1-2; 7 nucleotides match TRBD1. The trim removed 4 bases at V and 3 bases at J, leaving 9 bases unmatched. The CDR3 has 15 amino acids. Germline values: CDR1 SGHTS, CDR2 YDEGEE. DNA of the CDR3: TGTGCCAGCAGCAAGGGACAGCCGAACTACTATGGCTACACCTTC. The encoded protein is CASSKGQPNYYGYTF.

This clone was counted only a few times. The chain employs TRBV11-2 and TRBJ1-1; TRBD1 aligns across 8 bases. Germline loops: CDR1 SGHAT, CDR2 FQNNGV. The CDR3 is 13 amino acids. The V and J ends lost 6 bases and 9 bases, in that order; junction bases with no gene match: 9. For the CDR3, the DNA is TGTGCCAGCAGGGACTCGACAGGGGTACAAGCTTTCTTT. The encoded protein is CASRDSTGVQAFF.

The gene calls are TRBV7-2 and TRBJ2-5; 11 bases fit TRBD2. The CDR3 runs 15 residues. V lost 4 bases, J lost 4 bases, and 5 bases stayed unmatched. Per the germline V gene, CDR1 is SGHTA and CDR2 is FQGNSA. As DNA, the CDR3 is TGTGCCAGCAGCTCACTAGCGGGGGTAGGAGAGACCCAGTACTTC. Its translation: CASSSLAGVGETQYF.

V gene TRBV28 combines with J gene TRBJ2-3; perhaps TRBD1 as D (6 bases). V was shortened by 1 base and J by 0 bases, with 8 bases between the two germline ends. Germline values: CDR1 MDHEN, CDR2 SYDVKM. The CDR3 sequence is 15 residues long. CDR3 DNA sequence: TGTGCCAGCAGTTTATCTCAGGGGAGCACAGATACGCAGTATTTT. Its protein product is CASSLSQGSTDTQYF.

The chain uses TRBV6-5 and TRBJ2-1; weak D call: TRBD2 (7 bases). The CDR3 spans 14 residues. Trimming pared 6 bases from V and 9 bases from J, leaving 18 bases between. Germline-derived CDR1 and CDR2 are MNHEY and SVGAGI. The CDR3 coding sequence is TGTGCCAGCAGCCGCGGAAGGGGGGGATCTGAGCAGTTCTTC. Protein sequence: CASSRGRGGSEQFF.